This TCR beta chain originates from a study of blood T cell repertoires in COVID-19. Study context: Specimens from acute and convalescent COVID-19 originated in the United States, Italy and Spain. The cDNA or gDNA used as material had been derived from T cells, B-cell-depleted T cells, or PBMCs.

Those enrolled in Seattle joined during active infection and were followed longitudinally afterward. The count of this clone is one. CDR3 length: 16 amino acids. Original processing notes: Amplification from reference gene primers served as the basis for estimated nucleated cell counts. Assay used: immunoSEQ multiplex PCR; TCRdb lists only in-frame clones, some missing. V and J calls plus clone size are reproduced from that table; the DNA served to infer D and trimming. The sample lists some 300,000 clones, 90% seen once, with about 1% in the top ten. The V call is TRBV21-1, the J call TRBJ1-2; the table calls TRBD1, which could not be checked here. TRBV21-1 is given as a pseudogene. The sample was peripheral blood. This receptor was obtained from a middle-aged woman with COVID-19, enrolled during active disease. CDR3 in DNA: TGTGCCAGCAGCATAATCGATCCGGGACAGGGTCATGGCTACACCTTC. Translated: CASSIIDPGQGHGYTF.